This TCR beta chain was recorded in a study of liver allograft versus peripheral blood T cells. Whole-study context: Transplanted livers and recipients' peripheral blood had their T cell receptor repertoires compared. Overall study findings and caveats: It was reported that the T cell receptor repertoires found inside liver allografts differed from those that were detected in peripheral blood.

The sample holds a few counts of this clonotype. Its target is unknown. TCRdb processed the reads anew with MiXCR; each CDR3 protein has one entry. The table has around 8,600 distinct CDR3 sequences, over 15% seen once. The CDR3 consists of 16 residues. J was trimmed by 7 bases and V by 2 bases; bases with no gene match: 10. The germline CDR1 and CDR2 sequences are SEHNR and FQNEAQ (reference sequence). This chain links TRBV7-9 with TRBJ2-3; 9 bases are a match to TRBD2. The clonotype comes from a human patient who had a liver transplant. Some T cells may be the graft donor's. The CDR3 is CASSLPPGGGANTQYF. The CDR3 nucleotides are TGTGCCAGCAGCTTACCCCCGGGCGGGGGGGCGAATACGCAGTATTTT. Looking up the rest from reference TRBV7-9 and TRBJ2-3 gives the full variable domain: DTGVSQNPRHKITKRGQNVTFRCDPISEHNRLYWYRQTLGQGPEFLTYFQNEAQLEKSRLLSDRFSAERPKGSFSTLEIQRTEQGDSAMYLCASSLPPGGGANTQYFGPGTRLTVL.